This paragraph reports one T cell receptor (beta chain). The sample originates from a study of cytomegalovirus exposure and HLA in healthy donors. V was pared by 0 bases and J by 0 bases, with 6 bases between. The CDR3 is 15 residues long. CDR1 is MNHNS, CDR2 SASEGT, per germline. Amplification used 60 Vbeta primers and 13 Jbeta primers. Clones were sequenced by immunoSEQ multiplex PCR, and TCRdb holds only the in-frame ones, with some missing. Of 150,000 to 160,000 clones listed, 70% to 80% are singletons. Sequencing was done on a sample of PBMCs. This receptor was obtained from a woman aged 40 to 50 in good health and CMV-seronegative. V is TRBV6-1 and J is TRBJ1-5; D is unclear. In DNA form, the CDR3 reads TGTGCCAGCAGTGAAGCGCGACATAGCAATCAGCCCCAGCATTTT. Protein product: CASSEARHSNQPQHF.